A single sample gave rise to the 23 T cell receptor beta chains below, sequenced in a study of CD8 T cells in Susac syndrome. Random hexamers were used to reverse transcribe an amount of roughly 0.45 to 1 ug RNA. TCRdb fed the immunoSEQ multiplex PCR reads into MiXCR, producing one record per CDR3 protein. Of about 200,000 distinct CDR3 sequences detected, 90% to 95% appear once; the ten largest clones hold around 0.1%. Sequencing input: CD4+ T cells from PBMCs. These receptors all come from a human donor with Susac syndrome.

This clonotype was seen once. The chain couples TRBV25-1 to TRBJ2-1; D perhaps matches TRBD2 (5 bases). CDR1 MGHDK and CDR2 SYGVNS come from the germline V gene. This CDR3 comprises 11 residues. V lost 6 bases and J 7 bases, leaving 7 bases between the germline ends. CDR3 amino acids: CASSSGNEQFF. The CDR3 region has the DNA TGTGCCAGCAGCAGCGGAAATGAGCAGTTCTTC.

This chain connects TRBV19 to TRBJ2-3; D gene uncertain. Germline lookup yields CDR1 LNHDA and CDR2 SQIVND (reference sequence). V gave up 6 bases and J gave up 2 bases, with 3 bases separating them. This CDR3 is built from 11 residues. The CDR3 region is CASRNTDTQYF. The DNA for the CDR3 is TGTGCCAGTAGAAACACAGATACGCAGTATTTT.

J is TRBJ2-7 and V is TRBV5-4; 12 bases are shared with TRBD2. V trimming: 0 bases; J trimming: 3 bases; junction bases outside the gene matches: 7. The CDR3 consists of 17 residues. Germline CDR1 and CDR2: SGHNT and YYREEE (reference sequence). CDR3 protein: CASSLGPTSGRIYEQYF. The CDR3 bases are TGTGCCAGCAGCTTGGGTCCTACTAGCGGGAGGATCTACGAGCAGTACTTC.

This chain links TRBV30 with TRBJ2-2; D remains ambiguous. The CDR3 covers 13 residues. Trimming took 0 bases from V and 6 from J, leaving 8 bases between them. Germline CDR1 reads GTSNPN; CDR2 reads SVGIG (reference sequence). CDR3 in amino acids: CAWSVSGPGELFF. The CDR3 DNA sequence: TGTGCCTGGAGTGTTTCCGGCCCCGGGGAGCTGTTTTTT.

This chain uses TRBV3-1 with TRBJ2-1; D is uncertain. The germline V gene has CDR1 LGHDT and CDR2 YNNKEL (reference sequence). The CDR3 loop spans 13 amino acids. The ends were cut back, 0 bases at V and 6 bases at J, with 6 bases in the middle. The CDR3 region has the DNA TGTGCCAGCAGCCAAGATCCTAGCAATGAGCAGTTCTTC. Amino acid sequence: CASSQDPSNEQFF.

This chain's CDR3 is CSARTSAGASTDTQYF. The CDR3, as DNA: TGCAGTGCTAGAACTAGCGCGGGGGCCTCCACAGATACGCAGTATTTT. The chain couples TRBV20-1 to TRBJ2-3; D may be TRBD2 (7 bases). Germline lookup yields CDR1 DFQATT and CDR2 SNEGSKA (reference sequence). V dropped 2 bases and J dropped 2 bases, with 17 bases sitting between them. This CDR3 is 16 amino acids long.

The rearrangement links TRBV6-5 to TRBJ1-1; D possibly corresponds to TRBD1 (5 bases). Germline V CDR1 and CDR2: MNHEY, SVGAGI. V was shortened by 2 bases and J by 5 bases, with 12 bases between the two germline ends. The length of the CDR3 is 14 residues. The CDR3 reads CASSYVGRGTEAFF. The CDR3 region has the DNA TGTGCCAGCAGTTACGTGGGGAGGGGAACTGAAGCTTTCTTT.

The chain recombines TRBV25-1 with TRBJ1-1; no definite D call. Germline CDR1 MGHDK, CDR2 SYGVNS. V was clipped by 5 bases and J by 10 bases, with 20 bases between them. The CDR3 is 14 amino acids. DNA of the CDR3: TGTGCCAGCAGTCCGGACGGTAAGGTTTTTGGAGCTTTCTTT. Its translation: CASSPDGKVFGAFF.

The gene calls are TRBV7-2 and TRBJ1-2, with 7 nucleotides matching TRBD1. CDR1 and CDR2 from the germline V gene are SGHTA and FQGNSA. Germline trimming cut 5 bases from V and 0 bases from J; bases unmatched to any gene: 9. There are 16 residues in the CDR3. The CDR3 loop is CASSAQGVGANYGYTF. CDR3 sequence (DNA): TGTGCCAGCAGCGCTCAGGGGGTGGGCGCTAACTATGGCTACACCTTC.

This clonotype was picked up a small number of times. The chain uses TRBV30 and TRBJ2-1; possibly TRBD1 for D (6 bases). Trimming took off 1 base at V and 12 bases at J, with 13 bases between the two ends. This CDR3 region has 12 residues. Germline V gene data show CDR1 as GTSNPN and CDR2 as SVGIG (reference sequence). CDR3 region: CAWSEGVLSQFF. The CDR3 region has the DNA TGTGCCTGGAGTGAGGGGGTCTTATCGCAGTTCTTC.

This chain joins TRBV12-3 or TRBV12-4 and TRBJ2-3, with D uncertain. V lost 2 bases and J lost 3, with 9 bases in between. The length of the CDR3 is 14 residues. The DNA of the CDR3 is TGTGCCAGCAGTTTACAAGGGTTTACAGATACGCAGTATTTT. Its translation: CASSLQGFTDTQYF.

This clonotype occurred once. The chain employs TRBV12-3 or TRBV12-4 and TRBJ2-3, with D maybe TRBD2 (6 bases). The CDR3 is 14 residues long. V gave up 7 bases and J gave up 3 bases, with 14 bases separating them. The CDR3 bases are TGTGCCAGCAAGCGGGCGGAGAAAACAGATACGCAGTATTTT. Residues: CASKRAEKTDTQYF.

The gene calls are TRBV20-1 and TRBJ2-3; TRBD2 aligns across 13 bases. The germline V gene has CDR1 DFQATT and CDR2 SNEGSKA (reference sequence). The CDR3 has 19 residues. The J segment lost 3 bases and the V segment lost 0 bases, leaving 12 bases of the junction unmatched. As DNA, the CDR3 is TGCAGTGCTAGAGACGAGGTCAGGCGGGGACTAGCGGGGACAGATACGCAGTATTTT. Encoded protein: CSARDEVRRGLAGTDTQYF.

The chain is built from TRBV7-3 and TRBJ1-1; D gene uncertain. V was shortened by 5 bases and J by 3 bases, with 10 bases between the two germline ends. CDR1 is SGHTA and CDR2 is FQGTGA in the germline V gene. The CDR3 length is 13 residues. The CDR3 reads CASSDNVYTEAFF. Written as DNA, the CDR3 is TGTGCCAGCAGCGATAACGTTTACACTGAAGCTTTCTTT.

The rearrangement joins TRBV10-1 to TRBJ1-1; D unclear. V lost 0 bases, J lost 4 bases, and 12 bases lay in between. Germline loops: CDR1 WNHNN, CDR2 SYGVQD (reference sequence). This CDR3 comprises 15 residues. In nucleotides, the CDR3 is TGCGCCAGCAGTGAGTCGAGAGGATCTTTCACTGAAGCTTTCTTT. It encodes CASSESRGSFTEAFF.

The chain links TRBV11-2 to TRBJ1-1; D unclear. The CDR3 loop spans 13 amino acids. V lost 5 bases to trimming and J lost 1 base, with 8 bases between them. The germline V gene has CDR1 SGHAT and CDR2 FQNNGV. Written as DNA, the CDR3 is TGTGCCAGCAGCCCCTTAAGGAACACTGAAGCTTTCTTT. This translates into CASSPLRNTEAFF. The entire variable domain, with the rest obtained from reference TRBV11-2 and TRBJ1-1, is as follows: EAGVAQSPRYKIIEKRQSVAFWCNPISGHATLYWYQQILGQGPKLLIQFQNNGVVDDSQLPKDRFSAERLKGVDSTLKIQPAKLEDSAVYLCASSPLRNTEAFFGQGTRLTVV.

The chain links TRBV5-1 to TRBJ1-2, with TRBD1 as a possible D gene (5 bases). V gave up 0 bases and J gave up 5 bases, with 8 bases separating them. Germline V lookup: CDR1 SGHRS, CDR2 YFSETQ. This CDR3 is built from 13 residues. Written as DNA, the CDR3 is TGCGCCAGCAGCTTGGAGGACAATTATGGCTACACCTTC. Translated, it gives CASSLEDNYGYTF.

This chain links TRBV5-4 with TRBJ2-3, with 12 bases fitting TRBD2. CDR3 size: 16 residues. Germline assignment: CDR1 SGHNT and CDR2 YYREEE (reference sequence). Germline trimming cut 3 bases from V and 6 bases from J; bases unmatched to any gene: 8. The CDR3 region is CASSSRSSGRADTQYF. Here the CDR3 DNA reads TGTGCCAGCAGCTCACGGTCTAGCGGGAGGGCTGATACGCAGTATTTT.

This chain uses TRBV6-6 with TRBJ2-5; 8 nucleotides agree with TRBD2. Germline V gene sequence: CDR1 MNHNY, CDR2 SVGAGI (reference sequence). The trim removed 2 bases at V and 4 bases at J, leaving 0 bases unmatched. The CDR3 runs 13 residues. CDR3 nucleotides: TGTGCCAGCAGTTACCGGGAGGGAGAGACCCAGTACTTC. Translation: CASSYREGETQYF.

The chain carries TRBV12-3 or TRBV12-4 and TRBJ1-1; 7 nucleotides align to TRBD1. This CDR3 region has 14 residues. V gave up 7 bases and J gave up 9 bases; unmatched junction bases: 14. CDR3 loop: CASTPPSTTGQAFF. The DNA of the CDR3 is TGTGCCAGCACCCCACCATCTACGACAGGGCAAGCTTTCTTT.

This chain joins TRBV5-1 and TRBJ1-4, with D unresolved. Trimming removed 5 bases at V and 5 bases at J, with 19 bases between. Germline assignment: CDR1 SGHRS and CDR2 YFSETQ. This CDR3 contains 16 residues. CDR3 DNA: TGCGCCAGCAGTTCGGCTTACCGACTCGAGAATGAAAAACTGTTTTTT. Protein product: CASSSAYRLENEKLFF.

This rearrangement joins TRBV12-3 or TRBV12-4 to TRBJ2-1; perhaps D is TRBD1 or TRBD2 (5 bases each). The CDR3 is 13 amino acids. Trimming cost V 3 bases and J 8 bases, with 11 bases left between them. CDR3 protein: CASSFRGDHEQFF. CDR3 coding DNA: TGTGCCAGCAGTTTTAGAGGGGACCATGAGCAGTTCTTC.

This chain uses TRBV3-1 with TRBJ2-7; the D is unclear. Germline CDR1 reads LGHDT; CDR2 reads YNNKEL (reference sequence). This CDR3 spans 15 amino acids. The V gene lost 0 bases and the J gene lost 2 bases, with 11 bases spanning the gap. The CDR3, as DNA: TGTGCCAGCAGCCAAGAAGTCACAGACCCCTACGAGCAGTACTTC. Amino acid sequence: CASSQEVTDPYEQYF.